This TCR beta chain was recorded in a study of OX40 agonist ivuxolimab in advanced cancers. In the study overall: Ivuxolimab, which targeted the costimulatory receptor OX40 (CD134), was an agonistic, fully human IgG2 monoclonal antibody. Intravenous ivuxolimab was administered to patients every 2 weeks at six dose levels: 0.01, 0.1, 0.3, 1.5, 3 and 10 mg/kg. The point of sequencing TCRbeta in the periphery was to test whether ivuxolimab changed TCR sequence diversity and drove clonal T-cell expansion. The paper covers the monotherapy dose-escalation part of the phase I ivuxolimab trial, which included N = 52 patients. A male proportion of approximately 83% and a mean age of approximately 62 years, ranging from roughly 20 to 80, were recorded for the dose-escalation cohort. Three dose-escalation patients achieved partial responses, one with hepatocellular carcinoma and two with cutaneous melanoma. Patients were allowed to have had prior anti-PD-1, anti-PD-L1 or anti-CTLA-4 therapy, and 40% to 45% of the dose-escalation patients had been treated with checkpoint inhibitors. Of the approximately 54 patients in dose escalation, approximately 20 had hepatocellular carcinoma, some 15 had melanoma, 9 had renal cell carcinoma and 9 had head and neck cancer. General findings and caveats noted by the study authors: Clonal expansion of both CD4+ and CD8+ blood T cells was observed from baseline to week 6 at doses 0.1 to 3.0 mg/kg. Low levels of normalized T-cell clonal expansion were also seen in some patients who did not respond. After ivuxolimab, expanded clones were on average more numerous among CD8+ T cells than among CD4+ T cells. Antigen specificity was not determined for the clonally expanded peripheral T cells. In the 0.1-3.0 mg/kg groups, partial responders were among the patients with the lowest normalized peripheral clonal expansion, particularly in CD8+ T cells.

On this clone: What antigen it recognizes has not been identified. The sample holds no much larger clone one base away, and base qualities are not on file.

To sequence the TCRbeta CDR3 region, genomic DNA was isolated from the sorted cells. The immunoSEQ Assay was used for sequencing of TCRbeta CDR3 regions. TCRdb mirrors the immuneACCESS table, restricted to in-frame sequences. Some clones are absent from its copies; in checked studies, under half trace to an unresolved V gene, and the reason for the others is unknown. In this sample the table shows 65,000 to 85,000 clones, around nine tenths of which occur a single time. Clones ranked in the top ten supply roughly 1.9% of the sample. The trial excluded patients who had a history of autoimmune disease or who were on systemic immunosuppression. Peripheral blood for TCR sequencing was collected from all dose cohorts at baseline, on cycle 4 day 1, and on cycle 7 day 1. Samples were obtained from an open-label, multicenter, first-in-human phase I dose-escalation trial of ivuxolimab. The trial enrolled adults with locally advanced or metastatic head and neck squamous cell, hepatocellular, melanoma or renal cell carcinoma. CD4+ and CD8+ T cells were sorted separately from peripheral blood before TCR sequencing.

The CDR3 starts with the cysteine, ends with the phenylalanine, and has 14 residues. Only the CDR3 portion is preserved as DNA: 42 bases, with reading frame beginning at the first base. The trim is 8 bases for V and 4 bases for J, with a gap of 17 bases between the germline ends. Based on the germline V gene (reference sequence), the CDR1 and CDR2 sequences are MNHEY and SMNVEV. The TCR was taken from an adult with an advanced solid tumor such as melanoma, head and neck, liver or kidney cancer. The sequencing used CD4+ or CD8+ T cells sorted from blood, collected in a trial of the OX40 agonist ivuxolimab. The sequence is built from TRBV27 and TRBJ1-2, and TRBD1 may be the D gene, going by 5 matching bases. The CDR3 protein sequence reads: CASLRTIGSYGYTF. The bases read TGTGCCAGCCTCAGGACAATAGGGAGCTATGGCTACACCTTC.